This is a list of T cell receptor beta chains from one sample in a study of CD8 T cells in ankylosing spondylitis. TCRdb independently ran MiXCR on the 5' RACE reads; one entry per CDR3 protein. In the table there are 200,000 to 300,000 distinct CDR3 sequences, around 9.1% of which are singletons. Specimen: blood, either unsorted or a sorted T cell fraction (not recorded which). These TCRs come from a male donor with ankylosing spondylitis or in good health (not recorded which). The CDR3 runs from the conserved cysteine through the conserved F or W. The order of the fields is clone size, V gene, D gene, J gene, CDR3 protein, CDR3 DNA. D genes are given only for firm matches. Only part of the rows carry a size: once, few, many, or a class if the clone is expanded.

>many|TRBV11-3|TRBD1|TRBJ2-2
CASSLTGATGELFF
TGTGCCAGCAGCTTGACAGGGGCAACCGGGGAGCTGTTTTTT
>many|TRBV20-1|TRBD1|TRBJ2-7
CSARDVGQSYEQYF
TGCAGTGCTAGAGATGTGGGACAGTCATACGAGCAGTACTTC
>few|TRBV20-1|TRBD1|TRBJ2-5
CSARHQTGAETQYF
TGCAGTGCTAGACACCAGACAGGGGCAGAGACCCAGTACTTC
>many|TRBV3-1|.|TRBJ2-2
CASSLRANTGELFF
TGTGCCAGCAGCCTAAGGGCAAACACCGGGGAGCTGTTTTTT
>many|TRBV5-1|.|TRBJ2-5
CASHRDTGSQETQYF
TGCGCCAGCCACCGGGACACAGGATCCCAAGAGACCCAGTACTTC
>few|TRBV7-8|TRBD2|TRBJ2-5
CASSVLAGGQETQYF
TGTGCCAGCAGCGTTCTAGCGGGAGGGCAAGAGACCCAGTACTTC
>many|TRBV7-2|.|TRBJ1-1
CASSSQGHPVAFF
TGTGCCAGCAGCTCCCAGGGTCATCCGGTAGCTTTCTTT
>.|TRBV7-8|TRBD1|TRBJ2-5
CASSLVSGQGAGETQYF
TGTGCCAGCAGCTTAGTATCGGGACAGGGGGCGGGAGAGACCCAGTACTTC
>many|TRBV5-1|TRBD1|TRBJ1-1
CASSPPVRTGVPLFHAEAFF
TGCGCCAGCAGCCCCCCAGTAAGGACAGGGGTCCCCCTCTTTCACGCTGAAGCTTTCTTT
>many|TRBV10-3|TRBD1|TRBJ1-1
CAISERNRGDTEAFF
TGTGCCATCAGTGAGCGTAACAGGGGTGACACTGAAGCTTTCTTT
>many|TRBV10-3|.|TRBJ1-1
CAISARDMNTEAFF
TGTGCCATCAGTGCCCGAGACATGAACACTGAAGCTTTCTTT
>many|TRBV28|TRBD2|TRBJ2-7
CASSPSGRGEQYF
TGTGCCAGCAGCCCCAGCGGGAGAGGCGAGCAGTACTTC
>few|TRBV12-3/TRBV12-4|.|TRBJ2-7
CASSLGGSEQYF
TGTGCCAGCAGTTTAGGAGGGTCCGAGCAGTACTTC
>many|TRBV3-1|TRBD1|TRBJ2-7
CASSTSGTGAYEQYF
TGTGCCAGCAGCACAAGTGGGACAGGAGCCTACGAGCAGTACTTC
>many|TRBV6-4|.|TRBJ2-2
CASSDRGESDTGELFF
TGTGCCAGCAGTGACAGGGGGGAATCGGACACCGGGGAGCTGTTTTTT
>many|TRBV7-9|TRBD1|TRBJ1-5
CASRPTGDRNQPQHF
TGTGCCAGCAGACCCACAGGGGATCGCAATCAGCCCCAGCATTTT
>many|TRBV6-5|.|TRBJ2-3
CASSSTEVADTQYF
TGTGCCAGCAGTTCCACCGAGGTGGCAGATACGCAGTATTTT
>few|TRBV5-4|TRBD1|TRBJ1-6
CASSLGNDRGSPLHF
TGTGCCAGCAGCTTGGGGAACGACAGGGGTTCACCCCTCCACTTT
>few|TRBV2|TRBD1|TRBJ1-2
CASKSDRGLNYGYTF
TGTGCCAGCAAATCGGACAGGGGGCTTAACTATGGCTACACCTTC
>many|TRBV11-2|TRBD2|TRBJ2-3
CASSYTGSGRDTQYF
TGTGCCAGCAGCTACACCGGTAGCGGGAGAGATACGCAGTATTTT
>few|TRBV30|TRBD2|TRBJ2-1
CAWSRGGLYNEQFF
TGTGCCTGGAGCCGGGGGGGCCTCTACAATGAGCAGTTCTTC
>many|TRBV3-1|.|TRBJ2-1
CASSSSGEQFF
TGTGCCAGCAGCTCATCCGGTGAGCAGTTCTTC
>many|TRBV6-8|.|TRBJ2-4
CASSYPREVPLQYF
TGTGCCAGCAGTTACCCCAGGGAGGTTCCCCTTCAGTACTTC
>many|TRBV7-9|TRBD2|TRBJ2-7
CASSQRGVYEQYF
TGTGCCAGCAGCCAGCGGGGAGTCTACGAGCAGTACTTC
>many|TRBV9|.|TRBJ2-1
CASSVGGDEQFF
TGTGCCAGCAGCGTAGGTGGGGATGAGCAGTTCTTC
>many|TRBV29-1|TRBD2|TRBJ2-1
CSTKGLAGNEQFF
TGCAGCACAAAAGGACTAGCGGGCAATGAGCAGTTCTTC